This TCR beta chain stems from a study of T cells after yellow fever vaccination. Looking at the study overall: The authors prepared low-cell-number fractions using SMART-Seq v4 Ultra Low Input. Findings and limits, study-wide: A weaker but faster secondary response was observed, peaking on day 5 versus 15. Abundant bulk-derived clonotypes could contaminate FACS-sorted repertoires.

It was through 5'RACE template switching that TCR cDNA was made, with a universal primer site and UMIs added. Via MiXCR, TCRdb re-called the 5' RACE reads, giving one row per CDR3 protein. The top ten clones hold 30% to 45% of a sample with more than 55,000 distinct CDR3 sequences, less than 8.5% of them seen once. J was trimmed by 0 bases and V by 0 bases; bases with no gene match: 0. Germline assignment: CDR1 KGHSH and CDR2 LQKENI. The CDR3 contains 15 residues. The sample holds a few counts of this clonotype. The antigen remains undetermined. V usage is TRBV18 and J usage is TRBJ2-7; 9 nucleotides match TRBD1. The clonotype originates from a man under 40 who received the YFV17D yellow fever vaccine. This material consisted of CD8+ T cells sorted from PBMCs, taken 15 days after the yellow fever booster vaccination. CDR3 in amino acids: CASSPPGQGSYEQYF. CDR3 bases: TGTGCCAGCTCACCACCGGGACAGGGCTCCTACGAGCAGTACTTC.